The sequence of this T cell receptor beta chain was determined in a study of cytomegalovirus exposure and HLA in healthy donors. Study in general: The Caucasian-associated ancestry cluster contained about four fifths of the 398 genotyped donors. Study-level points and caveats: Later analysis suggested links between common viral pathogens and several top significant clusters.

PCR amplification relied on 60 Vbeta primers (plus 13 Jbeta primers). The table came from immunoSEQ multiplex PCR; TCRdb's copy has only in-frame clones and leaves some out. The sample carries roughly 97,000 clones, roughly a tenth recorded once. Germline V gene lookup returns CDR1 MDHEN and CDR2 SYDVKM. V lost 3 bases and J lost 3; bases outside the gene matches: 2. The CDR3 extends over 14 amino acids. This clone has a handful of counts. The antigen is unknown. This TCR was sampled from a man aged 35 to 55 in good health and CMV-seropositive. The material sequenced was PBMCs. The V gene is TRBV28, the J gene TRBJ1-1; 9 bases are shared with TRBD1. As DNA, the CDR3 is TGTGCCAGCAGTTTTGGGACAGGGCACACTGAAGCTTTCTTT. Protein sequence: CASSFGTGHTEAFF.